The 13 T cell receptor beta chains listed next were all sequenced from one sample in a study of blood T cell repertoires in COVID-19. Data came from immunoSEQ multiplex PCR; TCRdb stores just in-frame clones and leaves some out. The sample holds about 270,000 clones, about nine tenths seen once. The sequenced material came from PBMCs or T cells enriched from blood (not recorded which). These receptors were taken from a man between 18 and 35 years old who had recovered from COVID-19.

The chain has TRBV2 and TRBJ1-1, with unresolved D. The CDR3 totals 13 residues. Between the trimmed V and J ends, which lost 7 bases and 1 base, there was a span of 10 bases. Looked up from germline, CDR1 is SNHLY and CDR2 is FYNNEI. The CDR3 spells CASTQRENTEAFF. The CDR3 DNA is TGTGCCAGCACCCAGAGGGAGAACACTGAAGCTTTCTTT.

This clone was observed a single time. V usage is TRBV29-1 and J usage is TRBJ1-1; a possible D gene is TRBD1 (5 bases). CDR1 and CDR2 from the germline V gene are SQVTM and ANQGSEA. With 3 bases removed from V and 4 bases from J, the gap between germline ends came to 18 bases. The CDR3 has 15 amino acids. CDR3 sequence: CSVDLTGEGTTEAFF. DNA of the CDR3: TGCAGCGTTGACCTCACGGGGGAAGGGACCACTGAAGCTTTCTTT. Full variable domain (remainder filled in from reference TRBV29-1 and TRBJ1-1): SAVISQKPSRDICQRGTSLTIQCQVDSQVTMMFWYRQQPGQSLTLIATANQGSEATYESGFVIDKFPISRPNLTFSTLTVSNMSPEDSSIYLCSVDLTGEGTTEAFFGQGTRLTVV.

The J gene is TRBJ2-2, the V gene TRBV3-1 (or the pseudogene TRBV3-2); TRBD2 aligns across 7 bases. Germline V CDR1 and CDR2: LGHDT, YNNKEL (reference sequence). Unmatched junction bases numbered 5, after V lost 4 bases and J lost 6 bases. The CDR3 contains 14 residues. In DNA, the CDR3 is TGTGCCAGCAGCCCTCACACTAGCGCCGGGGAGCTGTTTTTT. The encoded protein is CASSPHTSAGELFF.

The chain recombines TRBV6-1 with TRBJ2-1, with 7 bases lining up with TRBD2. Germline-derived CDR1 and CDR2 are MNHNS and SASEGT. The CDR3 sequence is 16 residues long. V shed 4 bases and J 0 bases; nucleotides not matched to a gene: 6. The CDR3 sequence is CASSVGGRSSYNEQFF. CDR3 DNA sequence: TGTGCCAGCAGTGTCGGCGGGAGAAGCTCCTACAATGAGCAGTTCTTC.

The CDR3 nucleotides read TGTGCCAGCAGTTATCTAGGTGAAGCCAAAAACATTCAGTACTTC. It encodes CASSYLGEAKNIQYF. This chain joins TRBV6-5 and TRBJ2-4; no clear D gene. This CDR3 contains 15 residues. The V and J ends lost 3 bases and 0 bases respectively, with 9 bases between them. Germline V gives CDR1 MNHEY, CDR2 SVGAGI.

The chain links TRBV3-1 (or the pseudogene TRBV3-2) to TRBJ2-5; 9 positions match TRBD1. Germline-derived CDR1 and CDR2 are LGHDT and YNNKEL (reference sequence). The CDR3 is 16 amino acids. Trimming took 4 bases from V and 3 from J; bases not matched to a gene: 9. CDR3 protein: CASSRDGTGPKETQYF. The CDR3 DNA follows: TGTGCCAGCAGCCGAGACGGGACAGGGCCGAAAGAGACCCAGTACTTC.

The gene calls are TRBV11-2 and TRBJ1-3; no clear D gene. V dropped 1 base and J dropped 0 bases, with 10 bases sitting between them. This CDR3 has 16 amino acids. CDR1 and CDR2 (germline): SGHAT, FQNNGV. The CDR3 DNA reads TGTGCCAGCAGCTTAGTTGCGGTTAGCTCTGGAAACACCATATATTTT. The encoded protein is CASSLVAVSSGNTIYF.

This chain links TRBV27 with TRBJ2-1; no reliable D call. The CDR3 runs 13 residues. V was trimmed by 5 bases and J by 3 bases, leaving 8 bases between them. Germline CDR1 and CDR2: MNHEY and SMNVEV (reference sequence). CDR3 DNA sequence: TGTGCCAGCAGTCTAAACCTCTACAATGAGCAGTTCTTC. Residues: CASSLNLYNEQFF.

The gene calls are TRBV11-3 and TRBJ2-1; TRBD2 agrees at 10 bases. Germline V gene lookup returns CDR1 SGHNT and CDR2 YENEEA. V trimming: 5 bases; J trimming: 0 bases; junction bases outside the gene matches: 4. This CDR3 contains 16 residues. The CDR3 nucleotides read TGTGCCAGCAGCGCGGCTAGCGGGGGCTCCTACAATGAGCAGTTCTTC. Translating it yields CASSAASGGSYNEQFF.

The chain carries TRBV10-3 and TRBJ1-2, with 10 bases identical to TRBD1. J lost 4 bases, V lost 4 bases, and 6 bases had no gene match. Germline CDR1 and CDR2: ENHRY and SYGVKD. The CDR3 length is 15 residues. The CDR3 DNA is TGTGCCATCAGTGGGGGACAGGGGATGTTCTATGGCTACACCTTC. Translating gives CAISGGQGMFYGYTF.

This clone was recorded a few times. This sequence joins TRBV27 and TRBJ2-7; 7 nucleotides agree with TRBD2. V lost 2 bases, J lost 3 bases, and 7 bases stayed unmatched. The germline V gene encodes CDR1 MNHEY and CDR2 SMNVEV (reference sequence). The CDR3 loop spans 15 amino acids. CDR3 in DNA: TGTGCCAGCAGTTTACAAGCGGGAATAATCTACGAGCAGTACTTC. Translation: CASSLQAGIIYEQYF.

J is TRBJ1-3 and V is TRBV12-3 or TRBV12-4; no definite D call. V was clipped by 6 bases and J by 8 bases, with 11 bases between them. The CDR3 sequence is 12 residues long. The CDR3 here is CASSLSSDTIYF. For the CDR3, the DNA is TGTGCCAGCAGCCTATCGTCGGACACCATATATTTT.

This chain connects TRBV3-1 (or the pseudogene TRBV3-2) to TRBJ1-2; D might be TRBD1 (6 bases). The V gene's germline CDR1 is LGHDT and CDR2 YNNKEL (reference sequence). V shed 2 bases and J shed 8 bases, with 15 bases lying between them. The CDR3 spans 14 residues. The CDR3 protein is CASSQTGKGVGYTF. In DNA, the CDR3 is TGTGCCAGCAGCCAAACCGGGAAGGGGGTCGGCTACACCTTC.